The 4 T cell receptor beta chains given below trace back to one sample, sequenced in a study of sequential checkpoint blockade in melanoma. Treatment described: randomized to nivolumab then ipilimumab (arm A) or the reverse (arm B). Produced via immunoSEQ multiplex PCR; TCRdb's table is partial and in-frame only. Among over 25,000 clones listed, 60% to 80% were seen once. Sequences were derived from CD8+ T cells sorted from blood (inferred from file names), sampled from a patient given nivolumab and ipilimumab in sequence. These receptors all stem from a human donor with melanoma.

The CDR3 here is CASSFEVRGTDTQYF. The CDR3 bases are TGCGCCAGCAGCTTCGAGGTACGGGGCACAGATACGCAGTATTTT. The chain recombines TRBV5-1 with TRBJ2-3; no clear D gene. The CDR3 runs to 15 residues. Per germline, CDR1 SGHRS and CDR2 YFSETQ. The V gene lost 2 bases and the J gene lost 1 base, with 11 bases spanning the gap.

V is TRBV6-4 and J is TRBJ2-5; 8 nucleotides line up with TRBD1. CDR3 size: 12 residues. CDR1 MRHNA and CDR2 SNTAGT come from the germline V gene. The V segment lost 10 bases and the J segment 5 bases; nucleotides outside the gene matches: 6. Here the CDR3 DNA reads TGTGCCACCCAGGGGGCACGGGAGACCCAGTACTTC. Its translation is CATQGARETQYF.

The DNA for the CDR3 is TGTGCCATCAGCGAATCTGAGACAGGGCACGAGCAGTACTTC. As protein: CAISESETGHEQYF. V is TRBV10-3 and J is TRBJ2-7, with 7 bases aligning to TRBD1. The CDR3 covers 14 residues. Per the germline V gene, CDR1 is ENHRY and CDR2 is SYGVKD. V was pared by 6 bases and J by 5 bases, with 10 bases of the junction left unmatched.

V is TRBV5-1 and J is TRBJ2-7; 9 nucleotides agree with TRBD2. This CDR3 contains 16 residues. Germline trimming cut 0 bases from V and 3 bases from J; bases unmatched to any gene: 7. Germline V gene lookup returns CDR1 SGHRS and CDR2 YFSETQ. The CDR3: CASSLVGGGASYEQYF. Here the CDR3 DNA reads TGCGCCAGCAGCTTGGTTGGCGGGGGGGCAAGCTACGAGCAGTACTTC.